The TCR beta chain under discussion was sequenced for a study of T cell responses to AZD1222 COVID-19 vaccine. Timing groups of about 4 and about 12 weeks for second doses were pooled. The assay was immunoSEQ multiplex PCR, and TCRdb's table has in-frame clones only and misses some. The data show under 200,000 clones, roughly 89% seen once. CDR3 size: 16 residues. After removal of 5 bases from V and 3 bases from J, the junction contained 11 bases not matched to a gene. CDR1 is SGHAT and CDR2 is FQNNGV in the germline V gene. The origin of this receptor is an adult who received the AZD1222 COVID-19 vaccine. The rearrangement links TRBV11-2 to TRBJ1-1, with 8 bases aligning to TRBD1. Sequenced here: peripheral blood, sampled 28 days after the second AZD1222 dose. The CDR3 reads CASSRLDREGDTEAFF. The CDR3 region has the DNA TGTGCCAGCAGCCGATTGGACAGGGAAGGGGACACTGAAGCTTTCTTT.